This note documents a single T cell receptor beta chain sequence. The antigen remains undetermined. CDR3 length: 13 amino acids. From germline, CDR1 is MNHEY and CDR2 SVGEGT. Trimming removed 3 bases at V and 9 bases at J, with 15 bases between. From the RT-PCR reads, TCRdb called clonotypes with MiXCR, one entry per CDR3 protein. The top ten hold under 2.5% of the sample, which has about 520,000 distinct CDR3 sequences, about 25% seen once. These data belong to a study of response to subunit inactivated influenza vaccine. Study-wide results and limits: Authors suggested few new T cells are recruited by each seasonal influenza vaccination.

This specimen was CD4+ T cells sorted from PBMCs, taken 4 to 6 days after vaccination. V and J are TRBV6-2 or TRBV6-3 and TRBJ2-7; unclear D gene. The sequence derives from a man aged 45 to 65 who received an inactivated influenza vaccine. CDR3 DNA: TGTGCCAGCAGTTATACACGGACGGTAGTGCAGTACTTC. Residues: CASSYTRTVVQYF.